This T cell receptor beta chain comes out of a study of T cell repertoires in cytomegalovirus infection. Study at large: Well-studied HLA-B-restricted CMV epitopes were used in the study alongside recently identified HLA-C-restricted ones. Signatures in public TCR beta sequences pointed to both CMV infection and matching HLA type. Findings of the study overall: The study identified carriers of CMV plus the relevant HLA from cumulative public TCR beta family frequency. Dominant in the ex vivo response were TCR beta clonotypes restricted by HLA-C and specific for CMV.

TCRdb processed the reads anew with MiXCR; each CDR3 protein has one entry. The profile shows more than 250,000 distinct CDR3 sequences, roughly 25% of them singletons. As for this clonotype: Its specificity is not known.

CDR1 and CDR2 from the germline V gene are MDHEN and SYDVKM. The CDR3 extends over 14 amino acids. V was trimmed by 7 bases and J by 2 bases, leaving 15 bases between them. The genes are TRBV28 and TRBJ2-7; TRBD2 might be the D (6 bases). This clonotype was obtained from a human donor in good health (CMV status not recorded). Some clones in this sample may be carry-over from other donors' samples. The sequences come from cultured PBMCs, collected from culture after CMV antigen stimulation. DNA of the CDR3: TGTGCCAGCACCTCATCTAGCGCGACCTACGAGCAGTACTTC. Translation: CASTSSSATYEQYF.